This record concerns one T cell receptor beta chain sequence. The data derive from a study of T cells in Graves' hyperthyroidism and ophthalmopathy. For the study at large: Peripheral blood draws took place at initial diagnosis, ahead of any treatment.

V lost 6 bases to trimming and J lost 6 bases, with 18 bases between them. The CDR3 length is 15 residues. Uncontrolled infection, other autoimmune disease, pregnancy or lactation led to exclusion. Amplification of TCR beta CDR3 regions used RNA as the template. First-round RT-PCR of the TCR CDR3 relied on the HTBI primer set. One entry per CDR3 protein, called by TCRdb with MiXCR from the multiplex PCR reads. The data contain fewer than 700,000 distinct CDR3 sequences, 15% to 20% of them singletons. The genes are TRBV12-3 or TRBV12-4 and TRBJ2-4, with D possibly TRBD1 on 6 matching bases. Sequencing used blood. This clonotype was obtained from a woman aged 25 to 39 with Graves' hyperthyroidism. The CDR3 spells CASSGQLARGNIQYF. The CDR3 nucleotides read TGTGCCAGCAGCGGACAGTTGGCCCGGGGAAACATTCAGTACTTC.